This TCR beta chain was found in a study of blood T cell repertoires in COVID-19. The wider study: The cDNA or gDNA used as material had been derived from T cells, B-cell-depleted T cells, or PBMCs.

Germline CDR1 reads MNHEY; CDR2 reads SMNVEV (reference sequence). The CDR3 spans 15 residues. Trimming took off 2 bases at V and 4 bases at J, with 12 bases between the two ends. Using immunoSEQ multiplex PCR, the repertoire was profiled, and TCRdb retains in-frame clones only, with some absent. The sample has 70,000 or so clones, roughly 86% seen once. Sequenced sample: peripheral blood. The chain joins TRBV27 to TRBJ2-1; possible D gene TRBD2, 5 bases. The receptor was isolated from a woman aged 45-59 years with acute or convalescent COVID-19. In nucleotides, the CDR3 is TGTGCCAGCAGTTTAGCCTCTCCGGGGTACAATGAGCAGTTCTTC. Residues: CASSLASPGYNEQFF.